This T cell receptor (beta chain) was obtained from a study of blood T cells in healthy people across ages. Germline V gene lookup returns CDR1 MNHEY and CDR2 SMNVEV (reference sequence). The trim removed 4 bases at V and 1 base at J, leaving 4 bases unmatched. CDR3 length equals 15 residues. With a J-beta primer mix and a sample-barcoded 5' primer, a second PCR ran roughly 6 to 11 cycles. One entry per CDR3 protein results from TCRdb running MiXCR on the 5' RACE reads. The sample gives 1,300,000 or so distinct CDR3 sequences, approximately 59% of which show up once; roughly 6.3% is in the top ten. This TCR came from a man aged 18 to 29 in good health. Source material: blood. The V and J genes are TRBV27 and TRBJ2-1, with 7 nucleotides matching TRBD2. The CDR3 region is CASSSPSGSYNEQFF. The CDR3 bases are TGTGCCAGCAGTTCCCCTAGCGGATCCTACAATGAGCAGTTCTTC.